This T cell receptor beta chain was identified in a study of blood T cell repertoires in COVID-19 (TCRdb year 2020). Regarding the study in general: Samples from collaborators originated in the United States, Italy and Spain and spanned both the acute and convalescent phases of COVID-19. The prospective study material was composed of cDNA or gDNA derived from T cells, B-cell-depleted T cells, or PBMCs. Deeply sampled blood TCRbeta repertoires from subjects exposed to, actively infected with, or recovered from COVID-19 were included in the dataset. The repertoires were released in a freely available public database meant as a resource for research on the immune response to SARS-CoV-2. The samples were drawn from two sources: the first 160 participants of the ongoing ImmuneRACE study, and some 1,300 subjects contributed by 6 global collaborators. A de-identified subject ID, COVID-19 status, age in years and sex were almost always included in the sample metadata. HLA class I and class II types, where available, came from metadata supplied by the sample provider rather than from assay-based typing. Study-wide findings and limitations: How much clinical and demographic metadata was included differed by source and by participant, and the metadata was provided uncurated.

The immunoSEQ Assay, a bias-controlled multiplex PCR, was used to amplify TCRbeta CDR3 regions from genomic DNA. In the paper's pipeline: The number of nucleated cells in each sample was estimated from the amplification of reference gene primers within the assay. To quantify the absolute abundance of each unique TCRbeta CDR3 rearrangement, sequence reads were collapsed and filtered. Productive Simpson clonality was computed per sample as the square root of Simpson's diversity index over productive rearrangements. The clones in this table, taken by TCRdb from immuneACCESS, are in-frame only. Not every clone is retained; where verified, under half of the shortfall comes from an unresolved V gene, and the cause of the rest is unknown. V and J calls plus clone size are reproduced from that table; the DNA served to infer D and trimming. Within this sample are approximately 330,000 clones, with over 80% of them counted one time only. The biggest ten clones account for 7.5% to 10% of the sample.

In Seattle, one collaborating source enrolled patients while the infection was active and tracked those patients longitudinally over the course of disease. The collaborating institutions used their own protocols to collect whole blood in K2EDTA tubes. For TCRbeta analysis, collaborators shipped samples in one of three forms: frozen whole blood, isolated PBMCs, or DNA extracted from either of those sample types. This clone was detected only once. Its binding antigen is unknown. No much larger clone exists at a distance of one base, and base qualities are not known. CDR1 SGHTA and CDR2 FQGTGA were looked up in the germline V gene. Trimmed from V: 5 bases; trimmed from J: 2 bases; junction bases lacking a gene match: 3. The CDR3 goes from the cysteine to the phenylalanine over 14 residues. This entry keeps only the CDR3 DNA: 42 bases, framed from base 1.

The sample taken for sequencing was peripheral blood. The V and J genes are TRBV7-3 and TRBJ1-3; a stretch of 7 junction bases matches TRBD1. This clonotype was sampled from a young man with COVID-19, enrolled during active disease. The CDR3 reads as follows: CASSQTGAGNTIYF. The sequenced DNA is TGTGCCAGCAGCCAAACAGGGGCTGGAAACACCATATATTTT.